The 26 T cell receptor beta chains given below trace back to one sample, sequenced in a study of cytomegalovirus exposure and HLA in healthy donors. With 60 Vbeta and 13 Jbeta primers, the PCR was carried out. The table came from immunoSEQ multiplex PCR; TCRdb's copy has only in-frame clones and leaves some out. The sample has roughly 100,000 clones, roughly three quarters seen once. The sequencing input was PBMCs. The receptors originated from a man aged 40-55 years in good health and CMV-seronegative.

The gene calls are TRBV19 and TRBJ2-2; TRBD2 agrees at 11 bases. The CDR3 sequence is 16 residues long. V lost 7 bases to trimming and J lost 6 bases; unmatched junction nucleotides: 10. The germline CDR1 and CDR2 sequences are LNHDA and SQIVND (reference sequence). CDR3 region: CASTLSGGALAGELFF. The DNA of the CDR3 is TGTGCCAGTACCCTTAGCGGGGGGGCCCTCGCCGGGGAGCTGTTTTTT.

This clone was counted a single time. This chain's CDR3 is CSVVGAPRQGSSYEQYF. CDR3 bases: TGCAGCGTTGTGGGGGCCCCGCGGCAGGGGAGCTCCTACGAGCAGTACTTC. The rearrangement uses TRBV29-1 and TRBJ2-5; a possible D gene is TRBD1 (6 bases). Gene TRBJ2-7 matches the end of the DNA better, so the J call may be wrong. The CDR3 has 17 amino acids. Germline V gene lookup returns CDR1 SQVTM and CDR2 ANQGSEA.

In its sample, this clone was seen once. The rearrangement uses TRBV5-6 and TRBJ2-2; 10 positions match TRBD1. Germline CDR1 reads SGHDT; CDR2 reads YYEEEE. The V segment lost 4 bases and the J segment 5 bases; nucleotides outside the gene matches: 8. This CDR3 spans 16 amino acids. The CDR3 bases are TGTGCCAGCAGCCGACAGGGGGCGACGCTAACCGGGGAGCTGTTTTTT. It yields the protein CASSRQGATLTGELFF.

The chain combines TRBV7-2 with TRBJ2-1; 8 bases line up with TRBD1. In germline, CDR1 is SGHTA, CDR2 FQGNSA. This CDR3 is 15 amino acids long. Trimming at V came to 7 bases and at J to 0 bases, leaving 5 bases not matched to a gene. The CDR3 is CASILQGDSYNEQFF. In DNA, the CDR3 is TGTGCCAGCATTTTACAGGGGGACTCCTACAATGAGCAGTTCTTC.

V usage is TRBV5-4 and J usage is TRBJ2-3, with TRBD1 identical over 12 bases. This CDR3 region has 15 residues. The trim removed 2 bases at V and 6 bases at J, leaving 4 bases unmatched. The germline CDR1 and CDR2 sequences are SGHNT and YYREEE (reference sequence). DNA of the CDR3: TGTGCCAGCAGCTTACGGGACAGGGGGCGGGATACGCAGTATTTT. Translation: CASSLRDRGRDTQYF.

The chain has TRBV2 and TRBJ1-2, with D uncertain. Trimming pared 3 bases from V and 5 bases from J, leaving 13 bases between. The CDR3 is 14 residues long. From germline, CDR1 is SNHLY and CDR2 FYNNEI. The CDR3 here is CASSELQPKYGYTF. DNA of the CDR3: TGTGCCAGCAGTGAGTTACAGCCAAAGTATGGCTACACCTTC.

The chain carries TRBV7-9 and TRBJ1-6, with D tentatively TRBD1 (5 bases). V was clipped by 6 bases and J by 9 bases, with 9 bases between them. The CDR3 spans 12 residues. From germline, CDR1 is SEHNR and CDR2 FQNEAQ (reference sequence). This CDR3 reads CASRTDSSPLHF. The CDR3 DNA reads TGTGCCAGCAGAACTGACAGTTCACCCCTCCACTTT.

This clone was found once. J is TRBJ2-7 and V is TRBV7-9; D unresolved. The germline CDR1 and CDR2 sequences are SEHNR and FQNEAQ (reference sequence). Trimming stripped 2 bases from V and 6 bases from J, with 8 bases between. The CDR3 length is 12 residues. CDR3 sequence reads: CASSLQSSEQYF. In DNA, the CDR3 is TGTGCCAGCAGCTTACAGTCAAGCGAGCAGTACTTC.

This rearrangement joins TRBV23-1 to TRBJ2-5; 10 nucleotides line up with TRBD2. TRBV23-1 is recorded as an ORF, its role being uncertain. Trimming removed 3 bases from V and 4 bases from J; junction bases left unmatched: 11. The CDR3 loop spans 17 amino acids. CDR3 DNA sequence: TGCGCCAGCAGTCAGGGAGAAGCGGGGGGGCCTGTAGAGACCCAGTACTTC. Amino acid sequence: CASSQGEAGGPVETQYF.

V and J are TRBV15 and TRBJ2-3, with TRBD1 as a possible D gene (6 bases). Germline values: CDR1 LNHNV, CDR2 YYDKDF (reference sequence). V gave up 0 bases and J gave up 0 bases, with 10 bases separating them. CDR3 length: 16 residues. In DNA form, the CDR3 reads TGTGCCACCAGCAGAGACCGGGACACTAGCACAGATACGCAGTATTTT. Protein: CATSRDRDTSTDTQYF. The whole variable domain, filled in from reference TRBV15 and TRBJ2-3, reads DAMVIQNPRYQVTQFGKPVTLSCSQTLNHNVMYWYQQKSSQAPKLLFHYYDKDFNNEADTPDNFQSRRPNTSFCFLDIRSPGLGDTAMYLCATSRDRDTSTDTQYFGPGTRLTVL.

The chain links TRBV27 to TRBJ2-7; TRBD1 aligns across 10 bases. This CDR3 spans 16 amino acids. The J segment lost 3 bases and the V segment lost 6 bases, leaving 11 bases of the junction unmatched. CDR1 and CDR2 from the germline V gene are MNHEY and SMNVEV (reference sequence). In DNA form, the CDR3 reads TGTGCCAGCAGCCCAATTACCGGGACAGGGGTCTACGAGCAGTACTTC. Protein: CASSPITGTGVYEQYF.

The chain recombines TRBV27 with TRBJ2-4; D may be TRBD1 (6 bases). Germline-derived CDR1 and CDR2 are MNHEY and SMNVEV (reference sequence). The CDR3 is 17 amino acids. Between the trimmed V and J ends, which lost 5 bases and 0 bases, there was a span of 17 bases. The CDR3 coding sequence is TGTGCCAGCAGTAAAGAACGGGACACCCTAGCCAAAAACATTCAGTACTTC. It codes for CASSKERDTLAKNIQYF.

This clone came up a few times. Distinct nucleotide sequences in the sample also encode this CDR3. The gene calls are TRBV19 and TRBJ2-1; D perhaps matches TRBD2 (6 bases). This CDR3 region has 13 residues. Looked up from germline, CDR1 is LNHDA and CDR2 is SQIVND (reference sequence). V was shortened by 4 bases and J by 7 bases, with 11 bases between the two germline ends. The CDR3 nucleotides are TGTGCCAGTAGTACGGGACTTCGAAATGAGCAGTTCTTC. It encodes CASSTGLRNEQFF. The whole variable domain, filled in from reference TRBV19 and TRBJ2-1, reads DGGITQSPKYLFRKEGQNVTLSCEQNLNHDAMYWYRQDPGQGLRLIYYSQIVNDFQKGDIAEGYSVSREKKESFPLTVTSAQKNPTAFYLCASSTGLRNEQFFGPGTRLTVL.

The V and J genes are TRBV5-1 and TRBJ2-1, with 8 bases aligning to TRBD1. CDR1 and CDR2 (germline): SGHRS, YFSETQ. This CDR3 spans 16 amino acids. Trimming took 7 bases from V and 0 from J; bases not matched to a gene: 9. Here the CDR3 DNA reads TGCGCCAGCGGATTCCTGACAGGGGTCTCCTACAATGAGCAGTTCTTC. This sequence encodes CASGFLTGVSYNEQFF. Using reference TRBV5-1 and TRBJ2-1 for the parts outside the CDR3, the full variable domain is KAGVTQTPRYLIKTRGQQVTLSCSPISGHRSVSWYQQTPGQGLQFLFEYFSETQRNKGNFPGRFSGRQFSNSRSEMNVSTLELGDSALYLCASGFLTGVSYNEQFFGPGTRLTVL.

The chain joins TRBV2 to TRBJ2-4; the D gene is possibly TRBD1 (5 bases). V dropped 5 bases and J dropped 2 bases, with 10 bases sitting between them. The CDR3 has 14 amino acids. Germline V gene sequence: CDR1 SNHLY, CDR2 FYNNEI. This CDR3 is CASSTQGTKNIQYF. The DNA for the CDR3 is TGTGCCAGCAGTACCCAGGGCACCAAAAACATTCAGTACTTC.

The rearrangement joins TRBV5-1 to TRBJ2-2; 9 positions agree with TRBD2. This CDR3 is built from 19 residues. Trimming removed 4 bases from V and 0 bases from J; junction bases left unmatched: 13. Germline loops: CDR1 SGHRS, CDR2 YFSETQ. The CDR3 spells CASSRWKTSGGANTGELFF. In DNA, the CDR3 is TGCGCCAGCAGCCGATGGAAGACTAGCGGAGGCGCGAACACCGGGGAGCTGTTTTTT.

V usage is TRBV7-2 and J usage is TRBJ1-5, with D possibly being TRBD1 (5 bases). This CDR3 comprises 17 residues. Per germline, CDR1 SGHTA and CDR2 FQGNSA. V was shortened by 8 bases and J by 2 bases, with 22 bases between the two germline ends. CDR3: CASGRGQGGRGNQPQHF. The DNA for the CDR3 is TGTGCCAGCGGTCGTGGGCAGGGTGGGCGTGGCAATCAGCCCCAGCATTTT. The entire variable domain, with the rest obtained from reference TRBV7-2 and TRBJ1-5, is as follows: GAGVSQSPSNKVTEKGKDVELRCDPISGHTALYWYRQSLGQGLEFLIYFQGNSAPDKSGLPSDRFSAERTGGSVSTLTIQRTQQEDSAVYLCASGRGQGGRGNQPQHFGDGTRLSIL.

The sample holds a few counts of this clone. The V call is TRBV18, the J call TRBJ2-1; TRBD1 matches at 10 bases. The CDR3 has 16 amino acids. Trimming took 2 bases from V and 5 from J; bases not matched to a gene: 6. Germline V gives CDR1 KGHSH, CDR2 LQKENI. CDR3 DNA: TGTGCCAGCTCACCAGTCTGGGGACAGGGGCACAATGAGCAGTTCTTC. It is translated as CASSPVWGQGHNEQFF. Together with reference TRBV18 and TRBJ2-1, the CDR3 gives the full variable domain: NAGVMQNPRHLVRRRGQEARLRCSPMKGHSHVYWYRQLPEEGLKFMVYLQKENIIDESGMPKERFSAEFPKEGPSILRIQQVVRGDSAAYFCASSPVWGQGHNEQFFGPGTRLTVL.

The chain joins TRBV2 to TRBJ1-3, with TRBD1 matching over 9 bases. The CDR3 extends over 16 amino acids. Germline V CDR1 and CDR2: SNHLY, FYNNEI. Trimming at V came to 6 bases and at J to 1 base, leaving 7 bases not matched to a gene. The CDR3 reads CASSKQGASSGNTIYF. CDR3 nucleotide sequence: TGTGCCAGCAGCAAACAGGGGGCGAGTTCTGGAAACACCATATATTTT. Using reference TRBV2 and TRBJ1-3 for the parts outside the CDR3, the full variable domain is EPEVTQTPSHQVTQMGQEVILRCVPISNHLYFYWYRQILGQKVEFLVSFYNNEISEKSEIFDDQFSVERPDGSNFTLKIRSTKLEDSAMYFCASSKQGASSGNTIYFGEGSWLTVV.

This clone was counted a single time. The chain joins TRBV4-1 to TRBJ2-1, with TRBD1 matching over 7 bases. The ends lost 0 bases at V and 8 bases at J; junction bases unmatched: 7. This CDR3 comprises 15 residues. Germline values: CDR1 MGHRA, CDR2 YSYEKL. The CDR3 sequence is CASSQDEGAGDEQFF. CDR3 sequence (DNA): TGCGCCAGCAGCCAAGATGAGGGGGCCGGGGATGAGCAGTTCTTC.

J is TRBJ1-1 and V is TRBV6-6; the D gene is possibly TRBD1 (6 bases). The CDR3 sequence is 14 residues long. Looked up from germline, CDR1 is MNHNY and CDR2 is SVGAGI (reference sequence). V was clipped by 7 bases and J by 4 bases, with 16 bases between them. CDR3 sequence: CASTLGGGVTEAFF. The CDR3 DNA sequence: TGTGCCAGCACCCTGGGGGGGGGCGTCACTGAAGCTTTCTTT.

As DNA, the CDR3 is TGTGCCACCCAGACCCGGGACAGGGCCCGCGAGCAGTACTTC. It specifies CATQTRDRAREQYF. The chain recombines TRBV15 with TRBJ2-7; 9 bases match TRBD1. There are 14 residues in the CDR3. Germline V gene data show CDR1 as LNHNV and CDR2 as YYDKDF (reference sequence). V was pared by 8 bases and J by 6 bases, with 11 bases of the junction left unmatched.

The DNA for the CDR3 is TGTGCCAGCAGCTTCCGAAGGGGGATCGCTGCCGAAATGAACTACGAGCAGTACTTC. Its translation is CASSFRRGIAAEMNYEQYF. The V call is TRBV7-9, the J call TRBJ2-7; tentatively, D is TRBD1 (6 bases). This CDR3 has 19 amino acids. V was cut by 3 bases and J by 3 bases, with 27 bases left in between. Germline V gene data show CDR1 as SEHNR and CDR2 as FQNEAQ (reference sequence).

J is TRBJ2-7 and V is TRBV6-6; the D gene is possibly TRBD2 (5 bases). CDR3 length equals 14 residues. Between the trimmed V and J ends, which lost 2 bases and 4 bases, there was a span of 12 bases. From germline, CDR1 is MNHNY and CDR2 SVGAGI (reference sequence). DNA for the CDR3: TGTGCCAGCAGTTACGCGCCATCGGGGTACGAGCAGTACTTC. Translated: CASSYAPSGYEQYF.

V is TRBV30 and J is TRBJ2-7; D not resolved. Per germline, CDR1 GTSNPN and CDR2 SVGIG (reference sequence). V lost 0 bases and J 2 bases, leaving 8 bases between the germline ends. The CDR3 has 13 amino acids. The CDR3 loop is CAWSVGRTYEQYF. The CDR3 region has the DNA TGTGCCTGGAGTGTGGGCAGAACCTACGAGCAGTACTTC.

This chain connects TRBV9 to TRBJ1-4, with TRBD1 matching 10 bases. Germline lookup yields CDR1 SGDLS and CDR2 YYNGEE. The junction had 8 bases not matched to a gene; V was cut back by 4 bases and J by 8 bases. This CDR3 has 15 amino acids. CDR3 bases: TGTGCCAGCAGCCAAGACAGGGGGCCCGGGGAAAAACTGTTTTTT. Translated, it gives CASSQDRGPGEKLFF.